The TCR beta chain under discussion was sequenced for a study of PD-1 blockade in mismatch repair-deficient tumors (dated by TCRdb to between 2016 and 2019). Regarding the research as a whole: The trial enrolled more than 85 consecutive patients with about twelve mismatch repair-deficient cancer types between late 2013 and September 2016, all previously treated and progressing. Tumor-associated T cell clones in the peripheral blood of patients responding to PD-1 blockade were tracked using deep sequencing of TCR CDR3 regions. Points the paper makes about the study in general: Tumor-resident clones, often undetectable in blood before treatment, expanded rapidly after pembrolizumab and then contracted, generally before radiologic responses.

This clone was recorded a few times. Its antigen target is currently unknown. Base-call qualities are not available, and no considerably larger clone is one nucleotide away. Preparation of the library involved the immunoSEQ multiplex PCR assay. TCRdb re-hosts the immuneACCESS table, in-frame sequences only. Its copies lack some clones; in the studies checked, an unresolved V gene accounts for under half of them, and the cause for the rest is not known. The sample table holds around 120,000 clones, of which approximately 86% were seen once. Of the sample, 13% is held by the ten largest clones. The CDR3 sequence holds 13 residues, the cysteine and phenylalanine included. Of the read, only the CDR3 DNA is kept; its 39 bases are in frame from base 1. Trimming removed 4 bases from V and 6 bases from J, leaving 9 bases between the germline ends. CDR1 is given as SEHNR and CDR2 as FQNEAQ, both from the germline V gene (reference sequence).

For each enrolled patient, mismatch repair deficiency was established using either polymerase chain reaction or immunohistochemistry. A few patients who responded to pembrolizumab therapy underwent TCR sequencing. Pembrolizumab PD-1 blockade was prospectively tested in advanced mismatch repair-deficient cancers, regardless of tissue of origin, in the phase II trial. Peripheral blood T cell samples were collected serially, before PD-1 blockade began and at several time points afterward. Blood sampling time points were reported as weeks after the first dose of pembrolizumab. The sequencing here drew on peripheral blood, taken 44 weeks after starting pembrolizumab. The TCR originated in an adult with mismatch repair-deficient cancer. The chain is encoded by TRBV7-9 joined to TRBJ2-2; the D gene lacks a confident call. CDR3 protein: CASSSKLAGELFF. The nucleotide sequence is TGTGCCAGCAGCTCGAAACTGGCCGGGGAGCTGTTTTTT. Full variable domain (CDR3 extended with the reference TRBV7-9 and TRBJ2-2 proteins): DTGVSQNPRHKITKRGQNVTFRCDPISEHNRLYWYRQTLGQGPEFLTYFQNEAQLEKSRLLSDRFSAERPKGSFSTLEIQRTEQGDSAMYLCASSSKLAGELFFGEGSRLTVL.